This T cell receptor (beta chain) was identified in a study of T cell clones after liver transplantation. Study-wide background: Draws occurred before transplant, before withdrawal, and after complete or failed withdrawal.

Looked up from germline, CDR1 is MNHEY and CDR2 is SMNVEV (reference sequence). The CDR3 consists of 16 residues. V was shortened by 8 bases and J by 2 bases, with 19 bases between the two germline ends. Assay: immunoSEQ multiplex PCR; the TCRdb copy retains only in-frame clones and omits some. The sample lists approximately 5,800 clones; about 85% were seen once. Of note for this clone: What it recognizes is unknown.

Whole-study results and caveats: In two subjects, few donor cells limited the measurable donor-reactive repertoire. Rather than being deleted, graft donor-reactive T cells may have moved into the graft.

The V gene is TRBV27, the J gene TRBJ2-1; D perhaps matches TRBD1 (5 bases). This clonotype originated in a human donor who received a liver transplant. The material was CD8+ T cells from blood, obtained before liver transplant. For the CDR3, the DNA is TGTGCCAGCGCCTCCATTGGGGCCGATGCCTACAATGAGCAGTTCTTC. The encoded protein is CASASIGADAYNEQFF.